This is a list of T cell receptor beta chains from one sample in a study of T cell responses to AZD1222 COVID-19 vaccine. TCRdb keeps only in-frame clones here, not all; method: immunoSEQ multiplex PCR. The sample carries around 140,000 clones, approximately 90% recorded once. The sample consisted of peripheral blood, taken on day 0 of AZD1222 vaccination. The receptors here all came from an adult in good health. Both conserved end residues are part of each CDR3. A D gene is named only where the DNA matches it firmly.

CASSEQTDRLTGANVLTF . 18 TRBJ2-6 TRBV9
CASSLERGAPYEQFF TRBD2 15 TRBJ2-1 TRBV11-2
CASRTGSVYGYTF . 13 TRBJ1-2 TRBV6-5
CASSIWTAEKLFF . 13 TRBJ1-4 TRBV7-2
CASSSRGRAFNQPQHF . 16 TRBJ1-5 TRBV28
CASSPGTHGVETQYF . 15 TRBJ2-5 TRBV19
CATSDSRGAYGYTF . 14 TRBJ1-2 TRBV24-1
CASSRPRGQAYNEQFF TRBD1 16 TRBJ2-1 TRBV7-8
CASSFWAAGELFF . 13 TRBJ2-2 TRBV5-4
CASSKQGNTGELFF . 14 TRBJ2-2 TRBV11-2
CSASIYTEAFF . 11 TRBJ1-1 TRBV20-1
CATQGVSVDNEQFF . 14 TRBJ2-1 TRBV3-1/TRBV3-2
CASSPTSGNYEQYF TRBD2 14 TRBJ2-7 TRBV10-2
CASSLQGTSTEAFF . 14 TRBJ1-1 TRBV7-8
CASSPGLGDYNEQFF TRBD2 15 TRBJ2-1 TRBV7-9
CAISDPQSEKLFF . 13 TRBJ1-4 TRBV10-3
CASDASLKDQPQHF . 14 TRBJ1-5 TRBV19
CASSPSLDRGDQPQHF TRBD1 16 TRBJ1-5 TRBV6-6
CASSESEGSSYNEQFF . 16 TRBJ2-1 TRBV10-1
CASSHRSSGGGTDTQYF TRBD2 17 TRBJ2-3 TRBV4-3
CASSQVGANVLTF . 13 TRBJ2-6 TRBV3-1/TRBV3-2
CASSQSMTAEPTNEKLFF . 18 TRBJ1-4 TRBV19
CASSVGGSGYNEQFF TRBD2 15 TRBJ2-1 TRBV9
CASSLRSGGATGELFF TRBD2 16 TRBJ2-2 TRBV7-9
CASSLSPEKLFF . 12 TRBJ1-4 TRBV5-8
CASRPIHGDEQFF . 13 TRBJ2-1 TRBV6-5
CASSLRWILGSTDTQYF . 17 TRBJ2-3 TRBV27
CASSVGVNTEAFF . 13 TRBJ1-1 TRBV19
CASSSSRIPGNTIYF . 15 TRBJ1-3 TRBV7-8
CASSQRETPSGNTIYF . 16 TRBJ1-3 TRBV3-1/TRBV3-2
CASSKLSTGYNEQFF . 15 TRBJ2-1 TRBV9
CASSLQIQGTLGYTF TRBD1 15 TRBJ1-2 TRBV11-2
CASSSGQGRGVNTEAFF TRBD1 17 TRBJ1-1 TRBV27
CASSYGRQSRIHGYTF . 16 TRBJ1-2 TRBV6-5
CASSSYNQPQHF . 12 TRBJ1-5 TRBV7-2
CASSAGGSYGYTF TRBD1 13 TRBJ1-2 TRBV2
CASSEGVTSYEQYF . 14 TRBJ2-7 TRBV9
CATLAGGLETQYF TRBD2 13 TRBJ2-5 TRBV6-5
CASSQLLGGLSSNEQYF . 17 TRBJ2-7 TRBV6-6
CASGIGQGQYGYTF . 14 TRBJ1-2 TRBV27
CASSQTGLTNEKLFF . 15 TRBJ1-4 TRBV4-2
CASNRGPDNEKLFF . 14 TRBJ1-4 TRBV6-1
CASSQEGDGTVDTYEQYF TRBD1 18 TRBJ2-7 TRBV4-1
CASSLAGIPNQPQHF . 15 TRBJ1-5 TRBV5-1
CATSRGDRAYNEQFF TRBD1 15 TRBJ2-1 TRBV15
CASSLLAGDDEQYF TRBD2 14 TRBJ2-7 TRBV7-9
CASSPRTAGPQETQYF TRBD2 16 TRBJ2-5 TRBV27
CASSWGSGAANTGELFF . 17 TRBJ2-2 TRBV11-3
CASSLVRLSTDTQYF . 15 TRBJ2-3 TRBV7-6
CASSYSGAYGYTF . 13 TRBJ1-2 TRBV6-5
CASSQDGRGGQPQHF . 15 TRBJ1-5 TRBV3-1/TRBV3-2
CASSQTLPDTQYF . 13 TRBJ2-3 TRBV4-2
CASSPWGNTGELFF . 14 TRBJ2-2 TRBV18